The 28 T cell receptor beta chains below come from one sample, sequenced in a study of T-cell reconstitution after alpha-beta-depleted transplantation in children. Unique molecular identifiers tagged the TCRbeta library. TCRdb re-called the PCR reads through MiXCR, storing one row per CDR3 protein. This repertoire shows more than 400,000 distinct CDR3 sequences, around 46% found once; its top ten account for approximately 30%. Source: PBMCs, taken before TCRalphabeta/CD19-depleted stem cell transplant. These receptors were obtained from a girl aged 2-10 years with aplastic anemia, due to receive a stem cell transplant.

The chain uses TRBV2 and TRBJ2-7; D unclear. CDR3 length: 10 amino acids. From germline, CDR1 is SNHLY and CDR2 FYNNEI. Trimming shortened V by 8 bases and J by 4 bases, and 6 bases separated the two germline ends. CDR3 DNA: TGTGCCAGCGGTCCGTACGAGCAGTACTTC. Amino acids: CASGPYEQYF.

This clonotype appeared many times. V is TRBV12-3 or TRBV12-4 and J is TRBJ1-2; D uncertain. Between the trimmed V and J ends, which lost 3 bases and 4 bases, there was a span of 9 bases. This CDR3 comprises 13 residues. CDR3 residues: CASSLRTAYGYTF. The CDR3 nucleotides read TGTGCCAGCAGTTTGAGGACGGCCTATGGCTACACCTTC.

The CDR3 nucleotides read TGCGCCAGCAGCTTGGTGGTAGCGGGAGGGCCCTCAGATACGCAGTATTTT. Its translation is CASSLVVAGGPSDTQYF. The chain joins TRBV5-1 to TRBJ2-3, with 11 bases aligning to TRBD2. V was pared by 0 bases and J by 4 bases, with 7 bases of the junction left unmatched. Germline V gene lookup returns CDR1 SGHRS and CDR2 YFSETQ. The CDR3 has 17 residues.

This clonotype was observed many times. One end of the junction fails to match germline, which may point to a read error. The chain recombines TRBV5-1 with TRBJ2-5; possibly TRBD1 for D (5 bases). The CDR3 has 13 amino acids. Looked up from germline, CDR1 is SGHRS and CDR2 is YFSETQ. Written as DNA, the CDR3 is TGTGCCAGCAGTTTGGCAGGGCGAGAGACCCAGTACTTC. Translation: CASSLAGRETQYF.

This clonotype was counted ten times or more. The chain employs TRBV27 and TRBJ2-7, with D possibly matching TRBD2 (6 bases). Germline loops: CDR1 MNHEY, CDR2 SMNVEV (reference sequence). With 3 bases removed from V and 0 bases from J, the gap between germline ends came to 12 bases. The CDR3 consists of 15 residues. CDR3 sequence reads: CASSLEGHYSYEQYF. DNA for the CDR3: TGTGCCAGCAGTTTGGAGGGCCACTACTCCTACGAGCAGTACTTC.

V usage is TRBV5-1 and J usage is TRBJ2-3; possible D gene TRBD1, 5 bases. The CDR3 totals 15 residues. CDR1 is SGHRS and CDR2 is YFSETQ in the germline V gene. Trimming stripped 4 bases from V and 1 base from J, with 13 bases between. The CDR3 nucleotides are TGCGCCAGCAGCCCGACAGCCTTTCGCACAGATACGCAGTATTTT. This encodes CASSPTAFRTDTQYF.

The chain combines TRBV20-1 with TRBJ2-1; D is unresolved. CDR1 is DFQATT, CDR2 SNEGSKA, per germline (reference sequence). Trimming removed 3 bases from V and 6 bases from J, with 15 bases in between. The CDR3 totals 14 residues. The CDR3 reads CSARNLGFFNEQFF. CDR3 sequence (DNA): TGCAGTGCTAGGAACTTGGGGTTTTTCAATGAGCAGTTCTTC.

This clonotype has at least ten counts. The chain uses TRBV20-1 and TRBJ2-7; 11 nucleotides match TRBD2. V trimming: 3 bases; J trimming: 5 bases; junction bases outside the gene matches: 6. Per germline, CDR1 DFQATT and CDR2 SNEGSKA (reference sequence). The CDR3 consists of 14 residues. This CDR3 is CSASLPSGGNEQYF. The DNA for the CDR3 is TGCAGTGCTAGCTTGCCTAGCGGGGGGAACGAGCAGTACTTC.

The V gene is TRBV28, the J gene TRBJ2-7, with 8 bases lining up with TRBD1. In germline, CDR1 is MDHEN, CDR2 SYDVKM. Trimming removed 4 bases from V and 3 bases from J; junction bases left unmatched: 14. The CDR3 has 17 amino acids. CDR3 DNA sequence: TGTGCCAGCAGTTCTCTACTCATGACAGGGGCCAACTACGAGCAGTACTTC. Its translation: CASSSLLMTGANYEQYF.

This clonotype was seen only a few times. The V gene is TRBV7-8, the J gene TRBJ1-6; D call uncertain. Trimming stripped 6 bases from V and 3 bases from J, with 12 bases between. This CDR3 spans 15 amino acids. CDR1 is SGHVS, CDR2 FQNEAQ, per germline. The CDR3 protein is CASSEDFIYNSPLHF. DNA for the CDR3: TGTGCCAGCAGTGAGGACTTCATCTATAATTCACCCCTCCACTTT.

This clonotype was observed a handful of times. At one of its ends the junction is not consistent with the germline gene, which may arise from a read error. The V and J genes are TRBV5-1 and TRBJ2-1; 8 bases line up with TRBD1. The CDR3 has 15 amino acids. CDR1 is SGHRS and CDR2 is YFSETQ in the germline V gene. The CDR3 reads CASSLGGQGYNEQFF. The CDR3 bases are TGTGCCAGCAGCTTAGGTGGACAGGGTTACAATGAGCAGTTCTTC.

This chain connects TRBV28 to TRBJ1-1; D call uncertain. V was shortened by 6 bases and J by 4 bases, with 9 bases between the two germline ends. CDR1 MDHEN and CDR2 SYDVKM come from the germline V gene. The CDR3 is 12 residues long. The CDR3 coding sequence is TGTGCCAGCAGGGAACGACGCACTGAAGCTTTCTTT. It encodes CASRERRTEAFF.

This chain uses TRBV30 with TRBJ1-6; D gene uncertain. V was cut by 2 bases and J by 7 bases, with 12 bases left in between. CDR3 size: 14 residues. CDR1 GTSNPN and CDR2 SVGIG come from the germline V gene (reference sequence). This CDR3 reads CAWSSGNLNSPLHF. Here the CDR3 DNA reads TGTGCCTGGAGTTCAGGAAATTTAAATTCACCCCTCCACTTT.

The chain couples TRBV6-2 or TRBV6-3 to TRBJ2-7; D gene uncertain. The CDR3 spans 11 residues. Germline V gene sequence: CDR1 MNHEY, CDR2 SVGEGT. V dropped 8 bases and J dropped 5 bases, with 10 bases sitting between them. The CDR3 DNA reads TGTGCCAGCGGCCCCCCCCACGAGCAGTACTTC. Residues: CASGPPHEQYF.

Only a few counts were recorded for this clonotype. The chain uses TRBV6-1 and TRBJ2-7, with unresolved D. V was pared by 5 bases and J by 6 bases, with 26 bases between. Germline V gene data show CDR1 as MNHNS and CDR2 as SASEGT. The CDR3 extends over 17 amino acids. For the CDR3, the DNA is TGTGCCAGCAGTCCCTCTTTCAGCCTGATTGGAAATTCCGAGCAGTACTTC. Translated, it gives CASSPSFSLIGNSEQYF.

V is TRBV20-1 and J is TRBJ1-5; D call uncertain. The germline gives CDR1 DFQATT, CDR2 SNEGSKA (reference sequence). Trimming stripped 7 bases from V and 3 bases from J, with 13 bases between. The length of the CDR3 is 13 residues. The CDR3: CSGIGSPNQPQHF. CDR3 DNA: TGCAGTGGAATTGGCAGTCCCAATCAGCCCCAGCATTTT.

This sequence joins TRBV3-1 and TRBJ2-7; possibly TRBD1 for D (7 bases). With 4 bases removed from V and 10 bases from J, the gap between germline ends came to 20 bases. Germline V CDR1 and CDR2: LGHDT, YNNKEL (reference sequence). CDR3 length: 14 amino acids. The CDR3 nucleotides read TGTGCCAGCAGCCGGAGACAGGGAAATGGACTACAGTACTTC. This gives the protein CASSRRQGNGLQYF.

Regarding this clonotype: The junction shows a germline mismatch at one end, possibly a read error. The chain links TRBV10-3 to TRBJ2-7; D is undetermined. Per germline, CDR1 ENHRY and CDR2 SYGVKD. The CDR3 contains 12 residues. In nucleotides, the CDR3 is TGTGCCACCAGTCCCGGGCCTTACGAGCAGTACTTC. Translating gives CATSPGPYEQYF.

The chain recombines TRBV5-6 with TRBJ1-2, with D unresolved. Germline loops: CDR1 SGHDT, CDR2 YYEEEE. The V end was cut by 4 bases, the J end by 8 bases, with 9 bases between. The CDR3 has 11 amino acids. The CDR3 sequence: CASSLRMGYTF. CDR3 DNA sequence: TGTGCCAGCAGCCTAAGGATGGGCTACACCTTC.

This clonotype was recorded at least ten times. This chain connects TRBV28 to TRBJ2-2; D unclear. Trimming cost V 3 bases and J 0 bases, with 11 bases left between them. CDR3 length: 16 amino acids. Looked up from germline, CDR1 is MDHEN and CDR2 is SYDVKM. In nucleotides, the CDR3 is TGTGCCAGCAGTTTTTTGCACGGCGCGAACACCGGGGAGCTGTTTTTT. It encodes CASSFLHGANTGELFF.

V and J are TRBV7-2 and TRBJ2-7; no clear D gene. Germline CDR1 is SGHTA and CDR2 is FQGNSA. Trimming pared 5 bases from V and 0 bases from J, leaving 17 bases between. The CDR3 covers 16 residues. CDR3 region: CASSLPSYFSSYEQYF. DNA of the CDR3: TGTGCCAGCAGCCTACCCAGTTATTTTAGCTCCTACGAGCAGTACTTC.

The chain recombines TRBV20-1 with TRBJ2-7, with 11 nucleotides matching TRBD2. The V gene's germline CDR1 is DFQATT and CDR2 SNEGSKA (reference sequence). V lost 5 bases to trimming and J lost 6 bases; unmatched junction nucleotides: 6. This CDR3 comprises 13 residues. This CDR3 reads CSAPGLAELEQYF. The DNA of the CDR3 is TGCAGTGCTCCGGGACTAGCGGAACTCGAGCAGTACTTC.

This clonotype has at least ten counts. V and J are TRBV9 and TRBJ2-2; D is ambiguous. Trimming took 1 base from V and 2 from J, leaving 12 bases between them. This CDR3 spans 16 amino acids. The germline gives CDR1 SGDLS, CDR2 YYNGEE. The CDR3 sequence: CASSVQGRTNTGELFF. CDR3 nucleotide sequence: TGTGCCAGCAGCGTACAAGGCAGGACCAACACCGGGGAGCTGTTTTTT.

The genes are TRBV4-1 and TRBJ2-3; maybe TRBD2 (6 bases). CDR3 length: 17 residues. Germline assignment: CDR1 MGHRA and CDR2 YSYEKL. Between the trimmed V and J ends, which lost 3 bases and 3 bases, there was a span of 19 bases. In nucleotides, the CDR3 is TGCGCCAGCAGCCACCCTTCAGGCGGGGTGATGACAGATACGCAGTATTTT. Protein product: CASSHPSGGVMTDTQYF.

This clonotype was observed many times. The chain has TRBV28 and TRBJ2-7, with a possible D match to TRBD1 (6 bases). Germline V gene lookup returns CDR1 MDHEN and CDR2 SYDVKM. Trimming cost V 5 bases and J 4 bases, with 12 bases left between them. The CDR3 covers 13 residues. CDR3 DNA: TGTGCCAGCAGTCGGACAGCCCTTTACGAGCAGTACTTC. Its protein is CASSRTALYEQYF.

V usage is TRBV5-1 and J usage is TRBJ1-1; TRBD1 matches 7 bases. J gave up 3 bases and V 4 bases, and 9 bases lay outside the gene matches. Germline loops: CDR1 SGHRS, CDR2 YFSETQ. This CDR3 is 15 amino acids long. The CDR3 sequence is CASSLRGLGDTEAFF. Written as DNA, the CDR3 is TGCGCCAGCAGCCTTAGGGGGCTAGGGGACACTGAAGCTTTCTTT.

This clonotype showed up just a few times. The chain joins TRBV29-1 to TRBJ2-7, with TRBD1 as a possible D gene (5 bases). Germline V gene sequence: CDR1 SQVTM, CDR2 ANQGSEA. The CDR3 is 14 residues long. The germline V and J ends were trimmed by 5 bases and 6 bases, with 20 bases remaining between them. The CDR3 region is CSVTRKGSQGEQYF. DNA for the CDR3: TGCAGCGTTACGAGGAAGGGGTCCCAGGGCGAGCAGTACTTC.

The V gene is TRBV7-6, the J gene TRBJ1-3; 7 nucleotides align to TRBD1. With 4 bases clipped from V and 4 bases from J, the junction kept 4 bases outside the gene matches. Germline V gives CDR1 SGHVS, CDR2 FNYEAQ. The CDR3 contains 14 residues. The CDR3 nucleotides are TGTGCCAGCAGCTCGCCGGGACAGGGAAACACCATATATTTT. Residues: CASSSPGQGNTIYF.